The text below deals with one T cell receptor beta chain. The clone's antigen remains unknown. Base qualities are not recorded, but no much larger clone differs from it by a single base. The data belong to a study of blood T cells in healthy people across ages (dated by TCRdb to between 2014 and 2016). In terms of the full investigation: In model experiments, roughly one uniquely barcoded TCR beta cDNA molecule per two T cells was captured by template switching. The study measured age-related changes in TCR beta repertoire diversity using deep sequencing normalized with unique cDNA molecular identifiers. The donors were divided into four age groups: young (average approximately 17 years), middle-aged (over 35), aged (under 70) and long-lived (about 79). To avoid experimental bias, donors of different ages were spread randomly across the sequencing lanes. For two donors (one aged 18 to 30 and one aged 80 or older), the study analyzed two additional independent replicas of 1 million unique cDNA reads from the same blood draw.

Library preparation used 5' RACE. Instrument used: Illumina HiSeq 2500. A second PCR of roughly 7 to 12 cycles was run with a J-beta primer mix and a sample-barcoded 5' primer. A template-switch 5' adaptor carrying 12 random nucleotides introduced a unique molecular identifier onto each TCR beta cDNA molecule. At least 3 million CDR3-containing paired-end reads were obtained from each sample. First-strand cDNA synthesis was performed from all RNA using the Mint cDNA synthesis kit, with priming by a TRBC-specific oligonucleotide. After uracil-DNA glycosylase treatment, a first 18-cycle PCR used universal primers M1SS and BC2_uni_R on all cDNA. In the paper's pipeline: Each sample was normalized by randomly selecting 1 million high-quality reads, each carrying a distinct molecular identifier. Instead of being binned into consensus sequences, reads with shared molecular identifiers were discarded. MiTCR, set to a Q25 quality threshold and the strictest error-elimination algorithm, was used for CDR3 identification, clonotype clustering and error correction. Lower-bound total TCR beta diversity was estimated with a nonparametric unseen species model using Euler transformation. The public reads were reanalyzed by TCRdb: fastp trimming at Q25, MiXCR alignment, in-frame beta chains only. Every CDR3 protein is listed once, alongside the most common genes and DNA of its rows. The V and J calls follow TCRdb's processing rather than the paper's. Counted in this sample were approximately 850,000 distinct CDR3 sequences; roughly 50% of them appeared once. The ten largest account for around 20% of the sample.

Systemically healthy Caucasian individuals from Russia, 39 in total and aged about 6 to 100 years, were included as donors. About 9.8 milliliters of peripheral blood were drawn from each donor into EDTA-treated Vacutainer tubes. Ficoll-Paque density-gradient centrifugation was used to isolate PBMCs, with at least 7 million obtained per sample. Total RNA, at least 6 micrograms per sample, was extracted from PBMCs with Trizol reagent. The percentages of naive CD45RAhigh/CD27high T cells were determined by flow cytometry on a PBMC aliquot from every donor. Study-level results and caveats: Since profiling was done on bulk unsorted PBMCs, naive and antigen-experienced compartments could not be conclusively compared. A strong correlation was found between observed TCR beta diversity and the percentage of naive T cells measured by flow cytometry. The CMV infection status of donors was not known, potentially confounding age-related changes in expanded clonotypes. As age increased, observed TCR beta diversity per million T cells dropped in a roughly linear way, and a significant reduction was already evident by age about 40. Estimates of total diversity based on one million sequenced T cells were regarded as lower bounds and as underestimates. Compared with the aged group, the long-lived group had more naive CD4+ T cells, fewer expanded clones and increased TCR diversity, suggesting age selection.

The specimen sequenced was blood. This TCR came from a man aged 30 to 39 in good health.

In nucleotide form, the sequence is TGTGCCACCAGCAGAGCGGGGACAGGCCCCGAGTACTTC. The translation is CATSRAGTGPEYF. This sequence uses TRBV15 and TRBJ2-5; TRBD1 agrees with 8 junctional bases. The CDR3 spans 13 residues, from the cysteine through the phenylalanine. The CDR3 DNA has 39 bases and is translated from base 1. As encoded in the germline V gene (reference sequence), CDR1 is LNHNV while CDR2 is YYDKDF. Trimming takes 1 base off V and 12 bases off J; junction bases not matched to a gene: 7.